The present T cell receptor beta chain was sequenced within a study of T cells after yellow fever vaccination. The CDR3 spans 14 residues. The V gene's germline CDR1 is DFQATT and CDR2 SNEGSKA (reference sequence). The J segment lost 8 bases and the V segment lost 4 bases, leaving 9 bases of the junction unmatched. TCRdb passed the 5' RACE reads through MiXCR, listing each CDR3 protein once. The sample records hundreds of thousands of distinct CDR3 sequences, 15% to 20% being singletons. The sequencing here drew on PBMCs, taken 15 days after the yellow fever booster vaccination. This chain joins TRBV20-1 and TRBJ2-1; TRBD2 matches 9 bases. The receptor was isolated from a man aged 30-40 years who received the YFV17D yellow fever vaccine. CDR3 DNA sequence: TGCAGTGCTACCTTTAGCGGGAGAATCTATGAGCAGTTCTTC. It encodes CSATFSGRIYEQFF.